A single sample gave rise to the 21 T cell receptor beta chains below, sequenced in a study of blood T cell repertoires in COVID-19. The assay was immunoSEQ multiplex PCR, and TCRdb's table has in-frame clones only and misses some. The table has a few hundred thousand clones, 85% to 90% seen once. Specimen: peripheral blood. The receptors were sampled from a woman in her sixties with COVID-19, enrolled during active disease.

The V gene is TRBV19, the J gene TRBJ1-2, with 7 nucleotides matching TRBD1. The CDR3 length is 12 residues. Per germline, CDR1 LNHDA and CDR2 SQIVND (reference sequence). The ends lost 4 bases at V and 4 bases at J; junction bases unmatched: 0. In DNA, the CDR3 is TGTGCCAGTAGTACAGGGGGCTATGGCTACACCTTC. This translates into CASSTGGYGYTF. Variable domain in full (rest from reference TRBV19 and TRBJ1-2): DGGITQSPKYLFRKEGQNVTLSCEQNLNHDAMYWYRQDPGQGLRLIYYSQIVNDFQKGDIAEGYSVSREKKESFPLTVTSAQKNPTAFYLCASSTGGYGYTFGSGTRLTVV.

The V gene is TRBV18, the J gene TRBJ2-1; 10 nucleotides agree with TRBD2. V lost 0 bases and J lost 10; bases outside the gene matches: 3. Germline CDR1 is KGHSH and CDR2 is LQKENI. CDR3 length: 14 residues. Here the CDR3 DNA reads TGTGCCAGCTCACCACCGGGACTAGCGAACGAGCAGTTCTTC. Translated, it gives CASSPPGLANEQFF.

The V and J genes are TRBV5-5 and TRBJ1-2, with TRBD1 matching 11 bases. The CDR3 spans 14 residues. The J segment lost 5 bases and the V segment lost 3 bases, leaving 3 bases of the junction unmatched. Germline loops: CDR1 SGHKS, CDR2 YYEKEE (reference sequence). CDR3 in DNA: TGTGCCAGCAGCTGGACAGGGGGCGCGTATGGCTACACCTTC. Protein: CASSWTGGAYGYTF.

This CDR3 reads CASSLRQDLTGELFF. The CDR3 nucleotides read TGCGCCAGCAGCTTAAGACAGGACCTCACCGGGGAGCTGTTTTTT. This chain uses TRBV5-1 with TRBJ2-2; D perhaps matches TRBD1 (6 bases). The CDR3 runs 15 residues. Germline assignment: CDR1 SGHRS and CDR2 YFSETQ. Between the trimmed V and J ends, which lost 2 bases and 4 bases, there was a span of 12 bases.

The chain recombines TRBV19 with TRBJ1-4; tentatively, D is TRBD1 (6 bases). CDR1 is LNHDA and CDR2 is SQIVND in the germline V gene (reference sequence). This CDR3 has 14 residues. V lost 9 bases and J lost 8, with 19 bases in between. CDR3 region: CASHRRTDREKLFF. Here the CDR3 DNA reads TGTGCCAGCCACCGAAGGACAGACCGGGAAAAACTGTTTTTT.

This chain connects TRBV7-2 to TRBJ1-2, with D tentatively TRBD1 (6 bases). From germline, CDR1 is SGHTA and CDR2 FQGNSA. V was cut by 5 bases and J by 2 bases, with 12 bases left in between. The CDR3 is 14 amino acids. CDR3 bases: TGTGCCAGCAGCCCACGAACAGGGAACTATGGCTACACCTTC. Translated: CASSPRTGNYGYTF. Complete variable domain (other parts from reference TRBV7-2 and TRBJ1-2): GAGVSQSPSNKVTEKGKDVELRCDPISGHTALYWYRQSLGQGLEFLIYFQGNSAPDKSGLPSDRFSAERTGGSVSTLTIQRTQQEDSAVYLCASSPRTGNYGYTFGSGTRLTVV.

V and J are TRBV5-1 and TRBJ2-7; 8 nucleotides match TRBD1. The germline CDR1 and CDR2 sequences are SGHRS and YFSETQ. The CDR3 spans 16 residues. With V trimmed by 0 bases and J by 4 bases, 9 bases remained unmatched. In DNA, the CDR3 is TGCGCCAGCAGCTTGGCCGGGGGACAGGCCTTTTACGAGCAGTACTTC. Residues: CASSLAGGQAFYEQYF.

The chain is built from TRBV27 and TRBJ1-1; a weak D match, TRBD1 (6 bases). The V gene's germline CDR1 is MNHEY and CDR2 SMNVEV (reference sequence). The CDR3 contains 14 residues. Trimming removed 5 bases from V and 2 bases from J, with 12 bases in between. The CDR3 bases are TGTGCCAGCAGTATACAGGGACGAAACACTGAAGCTTTCTTT. Its translation is CASSIQGRNTEAFF.

Note on this clone: Germline and junction disagree at one end, which may indicate a read error. The sample has other DNA sequences that encode this CDR3 too. The chain joins TRBV11-2 to TRBJ1-5, with D possibly matching TRBD1 (5 bases). CDR1 is SGHAT and CDR2 is FQNNGV in the germline V gene. CDR3 length: 12 amino acids. CDR3 loop: CASSAGKQPQHF. The DNA for the CDR3 is TGTGCTAGCAGCGCAGGGAAACAGCCCCAGCATTTT.

V usage is TRBV4-3 and J usage is TRBJ1-2, with D perhaps TRBD1 (5 bases). Germline V gene data show CDR1 as LGHNA and CDR2 as YSLEER. The CDR3 totals 18 residues. Trimming cost V 1 base and J 5 bases, with 23 bases left between them. The CDR3 reads CASSQASLLQVPLYGYTF. The DNA of the CDR3 is TGCGCCAGCAGCCAAGCCAGCTTGCTACAGGTCCCCCTTTATGGCTACACCTTC.

CDR3 DNA: TGTGCCACCAGCCAGGGGCAGAAGTGGGGATATGGCTACACCTTC. Its protein is CATSQGQKWGYGYTF. The chain carries TRBV15 and TRBJ1-2; possibly TRBD1 for D (6 bases). The CDR3 sequence is 15 residues long. The germline V gene encodes CDR1 LNHNV and CDR2 YYDKDF (reference sequence). V lost 5 bases and J 5 bases, leaving 18 bases between the germline ends.

As to this clone: The sample holds other DNA sequences that translate to the same CDR3. CDR3 DNA: TGTGCCAGTAGTATTACAGGAAGCTCTGGAAACACCATATATTTT. This encodes CASSITGSSGNTIYF. The chain combines TRBV19 with TRBJ1-3, with D maybe TRBD1 (5 bases). Germline assignment: CDR1 LNHDA and CDR2 SQIVND (reference sequence). V lost 3 bases to trimming and J lost 0 bases, with 9 bases between them. This CDR3 is 15 amino acids long.

The rearrangement uses TRBV4-3 and TRBJ1-2; TRBD1 matches at 9 bases. Germline V gene sequence: CDR1 LGHNA, CDR2 YSLEER. The J segment lost 4 bases and the V segment lost 3 bases, leaving 9 bases of the junction unmatched. This CDR3 spans 16 amino acids. The CDR3 nucleotides read TGCGCCAGCAGCCAGTATACGACAGGGGGGGGCTATGGCTACACCTTC. Translated: CASSQYTTGGGYGYTF.

This clone was seen a handful of times. This chain joins TRBV6-5 and TRBJ1-5; 8 bases align to TRBD1. V trimming: 6 bases; J trimming: 7 bases; junction bases outside the gene matches: 8. The V gene's germline CDR1 is MNHEY and CDR2 SVGAGI. The CDR3 covers 14 residues. The CDR3 DNA follows: TGTGCCAGCAGATATGACAGGGGAGGGCAGCCCCAGCATTTT. It is translated as CASRYDRGGQPQHF.

The chain joins TRBV20-1 to TRBJ2-5; tentative D call: TRBD2 (6 bases). The CDR3 sequence is 11 residues long. Looked up from germline, CDR1 is DFQATT and CDR2 is SNEGSKA (reference sequence). Written as DNA, the CDR3 is TGCACAGCTGGGGGGCAAGAGACCCAGTACTTC. Translating it yields CTAGGQETQYF.

This CDR3 is CAISNQLLTGTRPAAFF. DNA of the CDR3: TGTGCCATCAGTAATCAACTCCTGACAGGAACTAGACCGGCGGCTTTCTTT. This chain connects TRBV10-3 to TRBJ1-1, with D perhaps matching TRBD1 (6 bases). Germline V gene sequence: CDR1 ENHRY, CDR2 SYGVKD. This CDR3 is built from 17 residues. V lost 5 bases, J lost 11 bases, and 30 bases lay in between.

The CDR3 DNA is TGTGCCAGCAGCTTAATGGGGACAGGGGGGAACAATGAGCAGTTCTTC. This codes for CASSLMGTGGNNEQFF. The V call is TRBV7-3, the J call TRBJ2-1; TRBD1 matches at 11 bases. Trimming took 1 base from V and 5 from J; bases not matched to a gene: 4. Germline assignment: CDR1 SGHTA and CDR2 FQGTGA. This CDR3 contains 16 residues.

The gene calls are TRBV19 and TRBJ1-2; D gene ambiguous. Germline V gene sequence: CDR1 LNHDA, CDR2 SQIVND (reference sequence). The CDR3 is 13 residues long. Trimming took off 3 bases at V and 2 bases at J, with 7 bases between the two ends. The CDR3 sequence is CASSMQSNYGYTF. The DNA of the CDR3 is TGTGCCAGTAGTATGCAGTCAAACTATGGCTACACCTTC.

The V gene is TRBV5-1, the J gene TRBJ2-5; TRBD1 is a possible D gene (5 bases). Germline V gives CDR1 SGHRS, CDR2 YFSETQ. This CDR3 region has 14 residues. Trimming removed 0 bases from V and 5 bases from J, with 11 bases in between. The CDR3 sequence: CASSLEQVVETQYF. CDR3 sequence (DNA): TGCGCCAGCAGCTTGGAACAGGTTGTGGAGACCCAGTACTTC.

The chain couples TRBV5-1 to TRBJ1-1; possibly TRBD1 for D (5 bases). Germline CDR1 and CDR2: SGHRS and YFSETQ. This CDR3 contains 12 residues. Deletions cut 4 bases from V and 5 bases from J, with 9 bases between. The CDR3: CASSPGRTEAFF. DNA for the CDR3: TGCGCCAGCAGCCCAGGGCGTACTGAAGCTTTCTTT.

This clone was counted once. The chain links TRBV12-3 or TRBV12-4 to TRBJ1-1; D is possibly TRBD1 (5 bases). V was pared by 0 bases and J by 5 bases, with 7 bases between. CDR3 length: 13 residues. The CDR3 DNA follows: TGTGCCAGCAGTTTAGCGGGGGGAACTGAAGCTTTCTTT. As protein: CASSLAGGTEAFF.